Each of the 18 T cell receptor beta chains below was sequenced from the same sample in a study of CD8+CD57+ T cells in acquired aplastic anemia. Sequenced patients had shown CD8+CD57+ cell expansion by flow cytometry. The template for TCR beta VDJ and CDR3 sequence profiling was genomic DNA. In TCRdb, the reads were re-called with MiXCR into one record per CDR3 protein. The top ten clones hold over 2% of a sample with approximately 120,000 distinct CDR3 sequences, less than 50% of them seen once. Source material: sorted CD4+, CD8+, or CD8+CD57+ T cells (not recorded which) from PBMCs. The receptors here all came from a human donor with aplastic anemia.

This clonotype was recorded many times. The chain has TRBV12-3 or TRBV12-4 and TRBJ1-1; unclear D gene. The CDR3 has 13 amino acids. V was cut by 2 bases and J by 4 bases, with 8 bases left in between. The CDR3 region is CASSLTSGTEAFF. CDR3 nucleotide sequence: TGTGCCAGCAGTTTAACCAGCGGCACTGAAGCTTTCTTT.

The rearrangement uses TRBV9 and TRBJ2-6, with no clear D. CDR3 length equals 15 residues. The V and J ends lost 3 bases and 1 base respectively, with 8 bases between them. The germline V gene encodes CDR1 SGDLS and CDR2 YYNGEE. The CDR3 sequence: CASSAFKSGANVLTF. The CDR3 nucleotides are TGTGCCAGCAGCGCCTTTAAATCTGGGGCCAACGTCCTGACTTTC.

This clonotype was counted ten times or more. This chain connects TRBV6-1 to TRBJ2-3, with a weak D call TRBD1 (6 bases). The CDR3 is 16 amino acids. V was clipped by 5 bases and J by 0 bases, with 15 bases between them. CDR1 is MNHNS, CDR2 SASEGT, per germline. The CDR3 loop is CASSPQGPLSTDTQYF. The CDR3 nucleotides read TGTGCCAGCAGTCCGCAGGGGCCGTTGAGCACAGATACGCAGTATTTT.

The V and J genes are TRBV20-1 and TRBJ2-5; D might be TRBD2 (7 bases). Trimming pared 3 bases from V and 3 bases from J, leaving 11 bases between. CDR1 and CDR2 (germline): DFQATT, SNEGSKA (reference sequence). There are 13 residues in the CDR3. The CDR3 loop is CSASGGPKETQYF. Here the CDR3 DNA reads TGCAGTGCTAGCGGGGGGCCGAAAGAGACCCAGTACTTC.

This clonotype was seen many times. This rearrangement joins TRBV6-5 to TRBJ2-7; unclear D gene. The length of the CDR3 is 11 residues. V lost 7 bases, J lost 4 bases, and 8 bases lay in between. Germline V gene sequence: CDR1 MNHEY, CDR2 SVGAGI. The CDR3 region has the DNA TGTGCCAGCAATTCAGAATACGAGCAGTACTTC. Its translation: CASNSEYEQYF.

At least ten counts were recorded for this clonotype. This chain connects TRBV7-6 to TRBJ1-3; 11 bases are shared with TRBD1. This CDR3 has 16 amino acids. Germline-derived CDR1 and CDR2 are SGHVS and FNYEAQ. V lost 5 bases and J lost 4; bases outside the gene matches: 7. Here the CDR3 DNA reads TGTGCCAGCAGCCCAAGGACAGGGGGCGACGGAAACACCATATATTTT. It yields the protein CASSPRTGGDGNTIYF.

This clonotype has at least ten counts. The chain recombines TRBV7-9 with TRBJ1-1; D gene ambiguous. The germline CDR1 and CDR2 sequences are SEHNR and FQNEAQ (reference sequence). The CDR3 length is 15 residues. Trimming cost V 0 bases and J 0 bases, with 8 bases left between them. CDR3 loop: CASSLAGRLNTEAFF. DNA of the CDR3: TGTGCCAGCAGCTTAGCGGGCAGGTTGAACACTGAAGCTTTCTTT.

This clonotype was counted at least ten times. The chain carries TRBV5-4 and TRBJ1-1; maybe TRBD1 (6 bases). The CDR3 consists of 16 residues. The V gene lost 4 bases and the J gene lost 1 base, with 17 bases spanning the gap. The germline V gene has CDR1 SGHNT and CDR2 YYREEE (reference sequence). CDR3 in amino acids: CASSRGGRDTNTEAFF. The CDR3 bases are TGTGCCAGCAGCCGTGGGGGTAGGGACACGAACACTGAAGCTTTCTTT.

The chain uses TRBV10-2 and TRBJ2-3; 10 bases match TRBD2. CDR1 and CDR2 (germline): WSHSY, SAAADI. V lost 5 bases and J lost 3; bases outside the gene matches: 8. This CDR3 has 16 amino acids. This chain's CDR3 is CASSISGGAGTDTQYF. The CDR3 region has the DNA TGCGCCAGCAGTATAAGCGGGGGGGCCGGGACAGATACGCAGTATTTT.

Regarding this clonotype: Just one base apart from a much larger clone, this may be a read error. CDR3 nucleotide sequence: TGTGCCAGCAGCTTAGCTGGGGCTGGGATCGGGGGGCTGTTTTTT. Protein product: CASSLAGAGIGGLFF. This chain links TRBV7-2 with TRBJ2-2; D possibly corresponds to TRBD2 (6 bases). Germline loops: CDR1 SGHTA, CDR2 FQGNSA. The CDR3 length is 15 residues.

The chain links TRBV15 to TRBJ2-6; D is unclear. The CDR3 covers 15 residues. The germline V and J ends were trimmed by 0 bases and 2 bases, with 5 bases remaining between them. Per germline, CDR1 LNHNV and CDR2 YYDKDF (reference sequence). CDR3 amino acids: CATSRDQTGANVLTF. The CDR3 nucleotides are TGTGCCACCAGCAGAGATCAAACTGGGGCCAACGTCCTGACTTTC.

The genes are TRBV11-2 and TRBJ1-2; D call uncertain. V gave up 5 bases and J gave up 7 bases, with 17 bases separating them. The CDR3 is made up of 14 amino acids. Germline CDR1 SGHAT, CDR2 FQNNGV. The chain's CDR3 is CASSPRGELGGYTF. The CDR3 DNA follows: TGTGCCAGCAGCCCACGTGGGGAGCTGGGTGGCTACACCTTC.

Details on this clonotype: The junction and the germline gene differ at one end; a read error may be behind it. The chain has TRBV29-1 and TRBJ1-1; 8 bases are a match to TRBD1. The CDR3 is 14 amino acids. Germline loops: CDR1 SQVTM, CDR2 ANQGSEA. CDR3 residues: CSVARDRGGTEAFF. The CDR3 DNA follows: TGCAGTGTTGCCCGAGACAGGGGAGGCACTGAAGCTTTCTTT.

This clonotype was detected many times. This sequence joins TRBV28 and TRBJ1-4; D is perhaps TRBD1 (6 bases). CDR3 length equals 14 residues. The V end was cut by 4 bases, the J end by 8 bases, with 14 bases between. Per germline, CDR1 MDHEN and CDR2 SYDVKM. The CDR3 loop reads CASSSGGGGEKLFF. CDR3 sequence (DNA): TGTGCCAGCAGTTCGGGAGGGGGAGGGGAAAAACTGTTTTTT. Full variable domain (remainder filled in from reference TRBV28 and TRBJ1-4): DVKVTQSSRYLVKRTGEKVFLECVQDMDHENMFWYRQDPGLGLRLIYFSYDVKMKEKGDIPEGYSVSREKKERFSLILESASTNQTSMYLCASSSGGGGEKLFFGSGTQLSVL.

This clonotype has at least ten counts. The V and J genes are TRBV6-1 and TRBJ1-2, with D perhaps matching TRBD1 (5 bases). The germline CDR1 and CDR2 sequences are MNHNS and SASEGT. This CDR3 has 12 amino acids. V lost 7 bases to trimming and J lost 2 bases, with 8 bases between them. CDR3 sequence (DNA): TGTGCCAGCACTGACAGAAACTATGGCTACACCTTC. It yields the protein CASTDRNYGYTF.

This clonotype was seen at least ten times. At one of its ends the junction is not consistent with the germline gene, which may arise from a read error. The CDR3 here is CASSSDRVHEQYF. Written as DNA, the CDR3 is TGTGCTAGCAGCTCGGACAGGGTCCACGAGCAGTACTTC. The rearrangement uses TRBV7-7 and TRBJ2-7, with 8 nucleotides matching TRBD1. CDR3 length: 13 amino acids. The germline CDR1 and CDR2 sequences are SSHAT and FNYEAQ (reference sequence).

This clonotype was seen a few times. The J gene is TRBJ2-7, the V gene TRBV7-9; D might be TRBD1 (5 bases). Germline-derived CDR1 and CDR2 are SEHNR and FQNEAQ (reference sequence). The CDR3 extends over 12 amino acids. V shed 4 bases and J shed 4 bases, with 8 bases lying between them. CDR3 amino acids: CASSSTVYEQYF. DNA for the CDR3: TGTGCCAGCAGCTCGACAGTGTACGAGCAGTACTTC.

In this sample, this clonotype turned up many times. The chain links TRBV5-1 to TRBJ2-5; TRBD2 aligns across 8 bases. The CDR3 runs 15 residues. Germline assignment: CDR1 SGHRS and CDR2 YFSETQ. The trim removed 0 bases at V and 3 bases at J, leaving 4 bases unmatched. The CDR3: CASSLAGRGEETQYF. The CDR3 DNA reads as TGCGCCAGCAGCTTGGCCGGGAGGGGCGAAGAGACCCAGTACTTC.